The clone carrying this T cell receptor beta chain has a count of ten or more. This specimen belongs to a study of prognosis after radiotherapy for stage I lung cancer. With two-round multiplex PCR, TCR beta CDR3 sequences were amplified from genomic DNA. TRBV and TRBJ genes each had their own specific primers in first-round PCR. TCRdb called the multiplex PCR reads again in MiXCR, with one record for every CDR3 protein. The table has some 56,000 distinct CDR3 sequences, less than 30% seen once. Sequenced here: PBMCs, sampled before or after stereotactic body radiation therapy (not recorded which). The TCR comes from a donor aged 50 or older with non-small cell lung cancer.

CDR3 bases: TGTGCCAGTAGTAACCAGGGGGCGTTAGAGACCCAGTACTTC. Protein: CASSNQGALETQYF. The chain carries TRBV19 and TRBJ2-5; TRBD1 matches 8 bases. The V gene's germline CDR1 is LNHDA and CDR2 SQIVND (reference sequence). The CDR3 is made up of 14 amino acids. The ends lost 4 bases at V and 4 bases at J; junction bases unmatched: 5. Filled out from reference TRBV19 and TRBJ2-5, the complete variable domain reads DGGITQSPKYLFRKEGQNVTLSCEQNLNHDAMYWYRQDPGQGLRLIYYSQIVNDFQKGDIAEGYSVSREKKESFPLTVTSAQKNPTAFYLCASSNQGALETQYFGPGTRLLVL.